This TCR beta chain was observed in a study of identical twins. Overall study results and limits: With abundant cord blood beta clonotypes, insertions were fewer; memory repertoires showed no such pattern.

TCRdb passed the 5' RACE reads through MiXCR, listing each CDR3 protein once. The sample shows about 900,000 distinct CDR3 sequences, about 12% of them seen only once. The CDR3 consists of 19 residues. CDR1 ENHRY and CDR2 SYGVKD come from the germline V gene. Trimming stripped 0 bases from V and 2 bases from J, with 20 bases between. Every one of the donors was a healthy Caucasian. This clonotype has a handful of counts. Its antigen is undetermined. These data also featured in a second study, about yellow fever vaccine responses in identical twins.

This clonotype was obtained from a young woman in good health. The sequenced sample was PBMCs. The V and J genes are TRBV10-3 and TRBJ2-1; D may match TRBD1 or TRBD2 (5 bases each). The CDR3 reads CAISESIKGVWDPYNEQFF. The CDR3, as DNA: TGTGCCATCAGTGAGTCTATTAAGGGCGTGTGGGACCCCTACAATGAGCAGTTCTTC.